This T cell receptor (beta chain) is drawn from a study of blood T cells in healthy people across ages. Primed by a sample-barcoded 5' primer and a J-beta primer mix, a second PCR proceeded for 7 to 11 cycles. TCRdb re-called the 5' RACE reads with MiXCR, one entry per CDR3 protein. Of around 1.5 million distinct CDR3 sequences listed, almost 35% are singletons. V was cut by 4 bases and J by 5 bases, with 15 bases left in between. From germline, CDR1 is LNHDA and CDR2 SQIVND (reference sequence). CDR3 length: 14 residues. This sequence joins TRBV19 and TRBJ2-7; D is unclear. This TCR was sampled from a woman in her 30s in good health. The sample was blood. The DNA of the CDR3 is TGTGCCAGTAGTAAGGGCCTACAAAGCCACGAGCAGTACTTC. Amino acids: CASSKGLQSHEQYF.